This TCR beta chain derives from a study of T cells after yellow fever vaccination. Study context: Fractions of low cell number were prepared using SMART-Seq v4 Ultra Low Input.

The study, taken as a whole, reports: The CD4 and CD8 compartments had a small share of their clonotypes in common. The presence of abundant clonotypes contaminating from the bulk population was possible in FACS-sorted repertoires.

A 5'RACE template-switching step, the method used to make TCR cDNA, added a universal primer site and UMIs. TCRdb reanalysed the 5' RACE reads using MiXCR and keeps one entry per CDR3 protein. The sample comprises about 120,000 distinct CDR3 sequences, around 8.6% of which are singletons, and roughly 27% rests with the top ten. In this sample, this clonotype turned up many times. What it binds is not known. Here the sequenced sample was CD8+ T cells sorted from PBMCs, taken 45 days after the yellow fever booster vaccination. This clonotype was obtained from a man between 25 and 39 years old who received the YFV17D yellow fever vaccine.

CDR3 nucleotides: TGTGCCATCGGCTTGAATGAGGGAACGAACAATGAGCAGTTCTTC. Translated, it gives CAIGLNEGTNNEQFF. The chain links TRBV10-3 to TRBJ2-1; maybe TRBD2 (5 bases). In germline, CDR1 is ENHRY, CDR2 SYGVKD. The ends were cut back, 8 bases at V and 5 bases at J, with 19 bases in the middle. This CDR3 is 15 amino acids long.